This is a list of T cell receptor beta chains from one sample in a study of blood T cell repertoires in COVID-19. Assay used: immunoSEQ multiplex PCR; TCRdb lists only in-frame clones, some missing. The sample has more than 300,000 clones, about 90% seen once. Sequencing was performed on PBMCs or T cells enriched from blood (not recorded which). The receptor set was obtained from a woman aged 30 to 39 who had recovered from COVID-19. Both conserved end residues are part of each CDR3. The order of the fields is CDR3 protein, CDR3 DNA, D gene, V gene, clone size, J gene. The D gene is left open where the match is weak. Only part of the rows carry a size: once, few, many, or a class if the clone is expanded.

CASSQEWGDTGELFF | TGCGCCAGCAGCCAAGAGTGGGGGGACACCGGGGAGCTGTTTTTT | NA | TRBV4-1 | NA | TRBJ2-2
CASSIIGRVSNQPQHF | TGTGCCAGTAGTATTATCGGCAGGGTAAGCAATCAGCCCCAGCATTTT | NA | TRBV19 | NA | TRBJ1-5
CASSVGGHYGYTF | TGTGCCAGCAGTGTAGGCGGCCACTATGGCTACACCTTC | NA | TRBV27 | NA | TRBJ1-2
CASSLWVGSVGNQPQHF | TGTGCCAGCAGTTTATGGGTGGGGAGTGTGGGCAATCAGCCCCAGCATTTT | NA | TRBV28 | once | TRBJ1-5
CASSPMGQGVRETQYF | TGCGCCAGCAGCCCAATGGGACAGGGCGTTCGAGAGACCCAGTACTTC | TRBD1 | TRBV5-1 | NA | TRBJ2-5
CASSTGQGAYGYTF | TGTGCCAGCAGCACAGGACAGGGGGCGTATGGCTACACCTTC | TRBD1 | TRBV7-2 | NA | TRBJ1-2
CASSFRLAGGQGEQYF | TGTGCCAGCAGCTTCCGACTAGCGGGGGGCCAAGGGGAGCAGTACTTC | TRBD2 | TRBV11-2 | NA | TRBJ2-7
CASSRGNEQYF | TGTGCCAGCAGTCGGGGTAACGAGCAGTACTTC | NA | TRBV27 | NA | TRBJ2-7
CSVVPPGQGDGGYTF | TGCAGCGTTGTACCTCCGGGACAGGGCGATGGTGGCTACACCTTC | TRBD1 | TRBV29-1 | NA | TRBJ1-2
CASISSFSVGYTF | TGTGCCAGCATAAGTAGTTTCTCGGTCGGCTACACCTTC | NA | TRBV6-5 | NA | TRBJ1-2
CASSRPGDTQYF | TGTGCCAGCAGCCGTCCGGGAGATACGCAGTATTTT | NA | TRBV6-5 | NA | TRBJ2-3
CAISVVGEGNYGYTF | TGTGCCATCAGTGTGGTTGGGGAGGGTAACTATGGCTACACCTTC | NA | TRBV10-3 | NA | TRBJ1-2
CSVGLAGGETQYF | TGCAGCGTTGGGCTAGCGGGCGGAGAGACCCAGTACTTC | TRBD2 | TRBV29-1 | NA | TRBJ2-5
CASSVATGGPTEAFF | TGTGCCAGCAGCGTAGCTACAGGGGGCCCCACTGAAGCTTTCTTT | TRBD1 | TRBV9 | NA | TRBJ1-1
CASSHRPGITGELFF | TGTGCCAGCAGCCACCGCCCAGGGATTACCGGGGAGCTGTTTTTT | NA | TRBV3-1/TRBV3-2 | NA | TRBJ2-2
CATSGTTGGDYNEQFF | TGTGCCACCAGTGGAACAACAGGGGGTGACTACAATGAGCAGTTCTTC | TRBD1 | TRBV24-1 | NA | TRBJ2-1
CASSPLAENTGELFF | TGTGCCAGCAGCCCACTAGCGGAGAACACCGGGGAGCTGTTTTTT | TRBD2 | TRBV5-5 | NA | TRBJ2-2
CASSLVASGGIDEQFF | TGTGCCAGCAGCTTAGTGGCTAGCGGGGGTATTGATGAGCAGTTCTTC | TRBD2 | TRBV7-9 | NA | TRBJ2-1
CAWNRGYEKLFF | TGTGCCTGGAACAGGGGGTATGAAAAACTGTTTTTT | TRBD1 | TRBV30 | NA | TRBJ1-4
CASGLARQTGGTEAFF | TGTGCCAGCGGTCTCGCCAGGCAAACAGGGGGCACTGAAGCTTTCTTT | TRBD1 | TRBV2 | few | TRBJ1-1
CASSQDIAGNDGYTF | TGTGCCAGCAGCCAAGATATAGCGGGGAATGATGGCTACACCTTC | NA | TRBV3-1/TRBV3-2 | NA | TRBJ1-2
CASTTGRSPLHF | TGTGCCAGCACTACAGGGCGGTCACCCCTCCACTTT | NA | TRBV2 | NA | TRBJ1-6
CASSPRTGAPNQPQHF | TGTGCCAGCAGCCCAAGGACAGGCGCACCCAATCAGCCCCAGCATTTT | TRBD1 | TRBV7-8 | NA | TRBJ1-5